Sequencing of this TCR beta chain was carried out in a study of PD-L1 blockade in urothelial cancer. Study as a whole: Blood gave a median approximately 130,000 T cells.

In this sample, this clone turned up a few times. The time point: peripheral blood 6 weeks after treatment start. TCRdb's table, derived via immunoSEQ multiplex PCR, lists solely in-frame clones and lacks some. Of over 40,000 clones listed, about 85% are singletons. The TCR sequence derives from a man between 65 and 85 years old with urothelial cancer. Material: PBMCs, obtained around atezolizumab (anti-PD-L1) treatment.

CDR3 in amino acids: CASSLDTGGNQPQHF. The CDR3 DNA is TGTGCCAGCAGCTTAGATACGGGGGGCAATCAGCCCCAGCATTTT. This chain connects TRBV11-2 to TRBJ1-5; possible D gene TRBD1, 5 bases. CDR3 length: 15 residues. V dropped 0 bases and J dropped 2 bases, with 8 bases sitting between them. Germline CDR1 and CDR2: SGHAT and FQNNGV.